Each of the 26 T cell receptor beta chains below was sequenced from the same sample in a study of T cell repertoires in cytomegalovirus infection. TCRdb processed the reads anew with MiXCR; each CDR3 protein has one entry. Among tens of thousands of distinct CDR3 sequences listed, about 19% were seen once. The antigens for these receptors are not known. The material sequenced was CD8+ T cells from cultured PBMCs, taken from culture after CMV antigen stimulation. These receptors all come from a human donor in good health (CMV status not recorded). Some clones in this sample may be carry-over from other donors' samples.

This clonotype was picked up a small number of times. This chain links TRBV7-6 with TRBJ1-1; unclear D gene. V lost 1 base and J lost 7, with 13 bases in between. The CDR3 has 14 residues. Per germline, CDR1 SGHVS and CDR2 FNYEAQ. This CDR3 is CASSLDFKGREAFF. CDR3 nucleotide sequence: TGTGCCAGCAGCTTAGATTTTAAGGGTCGTGAAGCTTTCTTT.

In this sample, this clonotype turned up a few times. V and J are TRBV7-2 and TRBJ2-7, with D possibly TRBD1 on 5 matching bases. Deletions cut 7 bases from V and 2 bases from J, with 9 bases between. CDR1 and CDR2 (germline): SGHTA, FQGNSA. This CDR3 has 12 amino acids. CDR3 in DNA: TGTGCCAGCATTGGGGCCACCTACGAGCAGTACTTC. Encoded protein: CASIGATYEQYF.

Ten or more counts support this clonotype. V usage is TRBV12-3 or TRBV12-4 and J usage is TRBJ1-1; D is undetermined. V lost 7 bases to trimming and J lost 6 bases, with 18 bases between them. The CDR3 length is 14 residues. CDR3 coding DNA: TGTGCCAGCACCGACACCCGTGATGGGGCTGAAGCTTTCTTT. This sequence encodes CASTDTRDGAEAFF.

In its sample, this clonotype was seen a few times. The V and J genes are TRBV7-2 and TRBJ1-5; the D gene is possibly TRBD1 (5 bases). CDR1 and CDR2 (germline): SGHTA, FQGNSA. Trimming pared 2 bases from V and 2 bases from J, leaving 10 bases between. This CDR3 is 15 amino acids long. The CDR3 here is CASSLNQGRNQPQHF. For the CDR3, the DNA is TGTGCCAGCAGCTTAAATCAGGGACGCAATCAGCCCCAGCATTTT.

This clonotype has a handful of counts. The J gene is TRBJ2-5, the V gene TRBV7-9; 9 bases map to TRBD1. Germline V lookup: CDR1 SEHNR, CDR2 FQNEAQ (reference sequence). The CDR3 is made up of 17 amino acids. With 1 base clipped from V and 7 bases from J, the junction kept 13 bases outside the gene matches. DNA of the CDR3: TGTGCCAGCAGCTTAGTGGGACAGGGCCTCGACCGATGGACCCAGTACTTC. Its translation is CASSLVGQGLDRWTQYF.

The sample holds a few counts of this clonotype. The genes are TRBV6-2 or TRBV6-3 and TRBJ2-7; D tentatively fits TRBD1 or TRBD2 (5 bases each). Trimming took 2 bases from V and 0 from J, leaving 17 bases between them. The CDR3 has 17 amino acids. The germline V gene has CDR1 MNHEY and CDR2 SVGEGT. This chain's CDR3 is CASSYPAGTIPSYEQYF. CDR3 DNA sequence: TGTGCCAGCAGTTACCCCGCCGGGACGATACCCTCCTACGAGCAGTACTTC.

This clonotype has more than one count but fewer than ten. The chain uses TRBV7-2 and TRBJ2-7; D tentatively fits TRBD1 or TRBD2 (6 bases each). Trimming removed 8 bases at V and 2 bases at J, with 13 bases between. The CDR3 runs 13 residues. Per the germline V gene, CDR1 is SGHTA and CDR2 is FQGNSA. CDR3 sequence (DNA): TGTGCCAGCCGATTAAGGGGGGCCTACGAGCAGTACTTC. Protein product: CASRLRGAYEQYF.

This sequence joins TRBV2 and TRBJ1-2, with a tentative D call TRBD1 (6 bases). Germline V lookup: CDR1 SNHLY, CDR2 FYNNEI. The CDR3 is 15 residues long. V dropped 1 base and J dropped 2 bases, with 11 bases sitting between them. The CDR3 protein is CASSEVPGANYGYTF. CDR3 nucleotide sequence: TGTGCCAGCAGTGAAGTGCCGGGGGCGAACTATGGCTACACCTTC.

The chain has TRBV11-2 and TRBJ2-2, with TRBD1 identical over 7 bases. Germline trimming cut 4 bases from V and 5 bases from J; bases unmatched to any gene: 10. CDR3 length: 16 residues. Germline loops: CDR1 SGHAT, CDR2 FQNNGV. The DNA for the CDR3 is TGTGCCAGCAGCTGGGGAAGGGGGCAGGGTACCGGGGAGCTGTTTTTT. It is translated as CASSWGRGQGTGELFF.

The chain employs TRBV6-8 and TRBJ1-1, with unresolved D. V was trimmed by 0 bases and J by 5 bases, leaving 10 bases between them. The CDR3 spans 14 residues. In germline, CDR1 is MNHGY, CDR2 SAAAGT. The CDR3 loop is CASSYSPQQTEAFF. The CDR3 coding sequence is TGTGCCAGCAGTTACTCCCCACAGCAAACTGAAGCTTTCTTT.

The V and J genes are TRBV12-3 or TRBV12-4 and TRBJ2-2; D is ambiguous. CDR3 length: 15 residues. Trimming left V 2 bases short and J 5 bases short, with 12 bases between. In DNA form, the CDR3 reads TGTGCCAGCAGTTTACCCCGATTAGGGACCGGGGAGCTGTTTTTT. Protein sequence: CASSLPRLGTGELFF.

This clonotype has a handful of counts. DNA for the CDR3: TGTGCCAGCAGCGGAAAAACCTCCTACGAGCAGTACTTC. It encodes CASSGKTSYEQYF. The rearrangement uses TRBV9 and TRBJ2-7, with D uncertain. CDR1 is SGDLS, CDR2 YYNGEE, per germline. V gave up 3 bases and J gave up 0 bases, with 7 bases separating them. This CDR3 spans 13 amino acids.

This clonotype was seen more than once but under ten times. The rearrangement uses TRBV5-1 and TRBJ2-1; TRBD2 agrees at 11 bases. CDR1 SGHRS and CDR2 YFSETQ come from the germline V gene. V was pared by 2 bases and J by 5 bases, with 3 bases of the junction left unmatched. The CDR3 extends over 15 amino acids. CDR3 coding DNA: TGCGCCAGCAGCTTCTTAGCGGGGGGGAACAATGAGCAGTTCTTC. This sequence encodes CASSFLAGGNNEQFF.

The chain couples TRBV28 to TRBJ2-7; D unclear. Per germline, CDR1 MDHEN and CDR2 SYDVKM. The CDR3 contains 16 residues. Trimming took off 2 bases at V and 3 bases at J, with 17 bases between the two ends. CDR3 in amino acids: CASSLSSTGLYYEQYF. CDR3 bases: TGTGCCAGCAGTTTAAGTTCGACTGGCCTATACTACGAGCAGTACTTC.

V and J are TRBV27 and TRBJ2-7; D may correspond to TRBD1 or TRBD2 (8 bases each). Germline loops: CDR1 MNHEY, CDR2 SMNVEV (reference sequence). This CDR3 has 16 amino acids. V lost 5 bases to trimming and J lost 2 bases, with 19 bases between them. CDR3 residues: CASSPSGGDRPYEQYF. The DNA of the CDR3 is TGTGCCAGCAGTCCATCCGGGGGGGACAGGCCCTACGAGCAGTACTTC.

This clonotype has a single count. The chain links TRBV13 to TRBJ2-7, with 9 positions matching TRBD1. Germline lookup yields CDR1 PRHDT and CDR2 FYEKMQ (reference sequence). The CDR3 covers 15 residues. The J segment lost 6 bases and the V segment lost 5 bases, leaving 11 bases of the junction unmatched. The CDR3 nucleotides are TGTGCCAGCAGCCCCGGGGGGACAGGGTATCGCGAGCAGTACTTC. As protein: CASSPGGTGYREQYF.

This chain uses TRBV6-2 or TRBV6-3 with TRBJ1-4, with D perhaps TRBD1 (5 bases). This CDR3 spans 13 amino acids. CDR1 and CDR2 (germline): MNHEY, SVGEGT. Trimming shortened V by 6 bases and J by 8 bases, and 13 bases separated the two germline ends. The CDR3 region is CASRKTGEEKLFF. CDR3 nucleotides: TGTGCCAGCAGGAAGACGGGGGAGGAAAAACTGTTTTTT.

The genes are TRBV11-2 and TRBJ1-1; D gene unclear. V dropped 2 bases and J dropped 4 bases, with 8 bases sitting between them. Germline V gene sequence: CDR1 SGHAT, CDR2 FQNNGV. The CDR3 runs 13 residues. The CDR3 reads CASSLSVITEAFF. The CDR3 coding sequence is TGTGCCAGCAGCTTATCCGTGATCACTGAAGCTTTCTTT. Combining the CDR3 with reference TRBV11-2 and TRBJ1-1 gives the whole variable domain EAGVAQSPRYKIIEKRQSVAFWCNPISGHATLYWYQQILGQGPKLLIQFQNNGVVDDSQLPKDRFSAERLKGVDSTLKIQPAKLEDSAVYLCASSLSVITEAFFGQGTRLTVV.

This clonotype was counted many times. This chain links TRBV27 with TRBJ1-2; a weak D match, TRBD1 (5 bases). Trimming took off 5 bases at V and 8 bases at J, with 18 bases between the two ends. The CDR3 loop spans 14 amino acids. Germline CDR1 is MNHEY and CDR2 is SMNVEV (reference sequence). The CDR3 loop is CASSPGGGTRGYTF. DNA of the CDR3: TGTGCCAGCAGTCCCGGTGGCGGGACTCGAGGCTACACCTTC.

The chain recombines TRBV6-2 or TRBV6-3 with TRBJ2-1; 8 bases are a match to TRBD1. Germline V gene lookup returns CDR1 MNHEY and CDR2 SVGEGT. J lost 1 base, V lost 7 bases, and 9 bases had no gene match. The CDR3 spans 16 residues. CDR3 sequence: CASIDLQGGSYNEQFF. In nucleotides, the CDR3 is TGTGCCAGCATAGATTTACAGGGGGGTTCCTACAATGAGCAGTTCTTC.

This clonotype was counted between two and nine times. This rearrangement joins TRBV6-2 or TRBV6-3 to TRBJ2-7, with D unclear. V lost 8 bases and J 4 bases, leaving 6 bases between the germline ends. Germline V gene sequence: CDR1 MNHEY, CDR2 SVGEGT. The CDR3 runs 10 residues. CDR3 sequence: CASGDYEQYF. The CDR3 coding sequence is TGTGCCAGCGGAGATTACGAGCAGTACTTC.

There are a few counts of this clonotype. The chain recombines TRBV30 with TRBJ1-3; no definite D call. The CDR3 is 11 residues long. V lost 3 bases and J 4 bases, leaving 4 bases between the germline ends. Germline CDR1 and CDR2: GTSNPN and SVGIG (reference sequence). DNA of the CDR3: TGTGCCTGGAGAGCAGGAAACACCATATATTTT. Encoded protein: CAWRAGNTIYF.

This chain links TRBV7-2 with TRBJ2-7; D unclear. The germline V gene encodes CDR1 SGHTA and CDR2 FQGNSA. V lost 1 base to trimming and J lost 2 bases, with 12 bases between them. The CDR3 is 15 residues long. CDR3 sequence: CASSLEDPDPYEQYF. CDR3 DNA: TGTGCCAGCAGCTTAGAAGACCCGGACCCCTACGAGCAGTACTTC.

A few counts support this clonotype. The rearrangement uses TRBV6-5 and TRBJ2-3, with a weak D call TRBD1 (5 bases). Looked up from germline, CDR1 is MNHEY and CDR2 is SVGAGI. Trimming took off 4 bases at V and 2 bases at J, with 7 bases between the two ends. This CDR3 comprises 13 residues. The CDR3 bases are TGTGCCAGCAGTTCGACAGACACAGATACGCAGTATTTT. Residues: CASSSTDTDTQYF.

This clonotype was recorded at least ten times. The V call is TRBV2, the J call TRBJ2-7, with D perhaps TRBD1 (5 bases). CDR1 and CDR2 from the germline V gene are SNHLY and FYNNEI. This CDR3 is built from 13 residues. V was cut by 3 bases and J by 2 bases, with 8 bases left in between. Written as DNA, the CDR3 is TGTGCCAGCAGTGATCAGGGAACCTACGAGCAGTACTTC. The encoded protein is CASSDQGTYEQYF.

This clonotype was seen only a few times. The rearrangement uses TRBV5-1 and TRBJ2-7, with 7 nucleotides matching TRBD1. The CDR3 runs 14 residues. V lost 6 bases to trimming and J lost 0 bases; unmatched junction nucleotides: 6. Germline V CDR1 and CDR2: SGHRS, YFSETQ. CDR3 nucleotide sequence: TGCGCCAGCACTCTGGGACAGAGCTCCTACGAGCAGTACTTC. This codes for CASTLGQSSYEQYF.